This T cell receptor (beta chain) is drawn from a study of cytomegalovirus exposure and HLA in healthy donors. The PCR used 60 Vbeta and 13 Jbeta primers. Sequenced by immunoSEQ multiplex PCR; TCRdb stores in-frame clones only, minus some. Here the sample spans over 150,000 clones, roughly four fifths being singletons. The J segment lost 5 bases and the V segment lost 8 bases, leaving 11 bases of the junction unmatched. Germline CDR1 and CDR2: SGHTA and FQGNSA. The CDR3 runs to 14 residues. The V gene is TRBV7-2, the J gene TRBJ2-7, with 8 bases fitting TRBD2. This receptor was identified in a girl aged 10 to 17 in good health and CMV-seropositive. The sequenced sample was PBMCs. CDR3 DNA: TGTGCCAGCGGCGGCCCCGGGAGGGCCCACGAGCAGTACTTC. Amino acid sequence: CASGGPGRAHEQYF.